Shown below are 19 T cell receptor beta chains from a single sample sequenced in a study of cytomegalovirus exposure and HLA in healthy donors. In the PCR, 60 Vbeta and 13 Jbeta primers were used. Sequencing was performed with immunoSEQ multiplex PCR; in TCRdb, only in-frame clones are kept and a portion is missing. The sample carries under 150,000 clones, 75% to 85% recorded once. The sequencing input was PBMCs. The receptors originated from a middle-aged woman in good health and CMV-seronegative.

The chain couples TRBV6-1 to TRBJ1-1, with a weak D call TRBD1 (5 bases). The ends were cut back, 7 bases at V and 1 base at J, with 10 bases in the middle. This CDR3 is 13 amino acids long. The germline V gene has CDR1 MNHNS and CDR2 SASEGT. CDR3 in DNA: TGTGCCAGCAAGGGGTGGCAGAACACTGAAGCTTTCTTT. Its protein is CASKGWQNTEAFF.

The V and J genes are TRBV27 and TRBJ1-3; TRBD1 matches at 7 bases. J lost 0 bases, V lost 7 bases, and 18 bases had no gene match. This CDR3 region has 19 residues. The germline CDR1 and CDR2 sequences are MNHEY and SMNVEV (reference sequence). Here the CDR3 reads CASTYDDQTGHSSGNTIYF. In nucleotides, the CDR3 is TGTGCCAGCACGTACGATGATCAGACAGGGCATAGCTCTGGAAACACCATATATTTT.

The chain employs TRBV19 and TRBJ1-3; no reliable D call. The CDR3 runs 15 residues. The V end lost 3 bases, the J end lost 0 bases, and 9 bases lay between the germline ends. Germline V gene lookup returns CDR1 LNHDA and CDR2 SQIVND (reference sequence). CDR3 in amino acids: CASSISGISGNTIYF. The CDR3 nucleotides are TGTGCCAGTAGTATTTCGGGAATCTCTGGAAACACCATATATTTT.

This rearrangement joins TRBV19 to TRBJ1-1; 10 bases match TRBD1. After removal of 3 bases from V and 5 bases from J, the junction contained 3 bases not matched to a gene. The CDR3 length is 14 residues. The germline V gene has CDR1 LNHDA and CDR2 SQIVND (reference sequence). The CDR3 DNA sequence: TGTGCCAGTAGTATGGGGACAGGGGAAACTGAAGCTTTCTTT. This encodes CASSMGTGETEAFF.

This chain uses TRBV27 with TRBJ2-1; 11 bases agree with TRBD2. Germline assignment: CDR1 MNHEY and CDR2 SMNVEV (reference sequence). The V and J ends lost 6 bases and 5 bases, in that order; junction bases with no gene match: 3. The CDR3 runs 14 residues. CDR3 protein: CASRISGGDNEQFF. CDR3 DNA: TGTGCCAGCAGAATTAGCGGGGGGGACAATGAGCAGTTCTTC.

This chain uses TRBV10-3 with TRBJ2-5, with D tentatively TRBD1 (6 bases). V was cut by 7 bases and J by 1 base, with 13 bases left in between. The CDR3 loop spans 14 amino acids. Germline values: CDR1 ENHRY, CDR2 SYGVKD. The CDR3 protein is CAINHVDSQETQYF. CDR3 nucleotides: TGTGCCATCAACCACGTGGACAGCCAAGAGACCCAGTACTTC.

The rearrangement links TRBV6-6 to TRBJ2-2; D remains ambiguous. From germline, CDR1 is MNHNY and CDR2 SVGAGI (reference sequence). The V end lost 4 bases, the J end lost 0 bases, and 9 bases lay between the germline ends. The CDR3 loop spans 15 amino acids. This chain's CDR3 is CASSSQPTNTGELFF. For the CDR3, the DNA is TGTGCCAGCAGTTCACAGCCGACGAACACCGGGGAGCTGTTTTTT.

This clone was found a few times. J is TRBJ2-2 and V is TRBV7-8; D gene uncertain. Germline V gene lookup returns CDR1 SGHVS and CDR2 FQNEAQ. The CDR3 runs 17 residues. V was trimmed by 5 bases and J by 3 bases, leaving 19 bases between them. The CDR3: CASSPPLVVSYTGELFF. CDR3 coding DNA: TGTGCCAGCAGCCCCCCCCTGGTAGTGTCGTACACCGGGGAGCTGTTTTTT. The complete variable domain, with remaining parts taken from reference TRBV7-8 and TRBJ2-2, reads GAGVSQSPRYKVAKRGQDVALRCDPISGHVSLFWYQQALGQGPEFLTYFQNEAQLDKSGLPSDRFFAERPEGSVSTLKIQRTQQEDSAVYLCASSPPLVVSYTGELFFGEGSRLTVL.

The chain employs TRBV5-4 and TRBJ2-7; TRBD2 aligns across 8 bases. The ends lost 4 bases at V and 0 bases at J; junction bases unmatched: 6. In germline, CDR1 is SGHNT, CDR2 YYREEE (reference sequence). This CDR3 comprises 15 residues. DNA of the CDR3: TGTGCCAGCAGCCCGGGACTAGATAGCTCCTACGAGCAGTACTTC. Its protein is CASSPGLDSSYEQYF.

The CDR3 DNA reads TGTGCCAGCAGCTTAGGGGGGGGTCCCTACGAGCAGTACTTC. Its translation: CASSLGGGPYEQYF. This chain joins TRBV7-9 and TRBJ2-7, with TRBD2 identical over 7 bases. The CDR3 has 14 amino acids. The V gene end was trimmed by 1 base and the J gene end by 2 bases; junction bases not matched to a gene: 2. Germline V gene lookup returns CDR1 SEHNR and CDR2 FQNEAQ (reference sequence).

The gene calls are TRBV5-1 and TRBJ1-2; the match to TRBD1 covers 9 bases. From germline, CDR1 is SGHRS and CDR2 YFSETQ. J lost 4 bases, V lost 4 bases, and 8 bases had no gene match. There are 15 residues in the CDR3. The CDR3 sequence is CASSATGGVGYGYTF. In DNA form, the CDR3 reads TGCGCCAGCAGCGCGACAGGGGGGGTCGGCTATGGCTACACCTTC. Drawing the rest from reference TRBV5-1 and TRBJ1-2, the complete variable domain is KAGVTQTPRYLIKTRGQQVTLSCSPISGHRSVSWYQQTPGQGLQFLFEYFSETQRNKGNFPGRFSGRQFSNSRSEMNVSTLELGDSALYLCASSATGGVGYGYTFGSGTRLTVV.

This clone was counted between two and nine times. An end of the junction differs from the germline gene, which may be a read error. The chain joins TRBV7-7 to TRBJ2-5; tentatively, D is TRBD2 (6 bases). The CDR3 has 15 residues. Germline V lookup: CDR1 SSHAT, CDR2 FNYEAQ (reference sequence). CDR3 amino acids: CASSVGREYQETQYF. The DNA for the CDR3 is TGTGCTAGCAGCGTTGGCCGGGAGTACCAAGAGACCCAGTACTTC.

The rearrangement joins TRBV5-4 to TRBJ2-5; D is ambiguous. CDR3 length equals 14 residues. V lost 2 bases to trimming and J lost 5 bases, with 13 bases between them. Germline V gives CDR1 SGHNT, CDR2 YYREEE (reference sequence). As DNA, the CDR3 is TGTGCCAGCAGCTTATTTGGCAGAACGGAGACCCAGTACTTC. Translating gives CASSLFGRTETQYF.

V is TRBV5-6 and J is TRBJ1-2; D might be TRBD1 (5 bases). The CDR3 is 14 residues long. CDR1 is SGHDT and CDR2 is YYEEEE in the germline V gene. The V and J ends lost 0 bases and 5 bases respectively, with 11 bases between them. CDR3 sequence reads: CASSLAQGGYGYTF. The CDR3 bases are TGTGCCAGCAGCTTGGCGCAGGGTGGGTATGGCTACACCTTC.

The rearrangement links TRBV6-1 to TRBJ2-1, with TRBD2 identical over 8 bases. The CDR3 totals 14 residues. CDR1 MNHNS and CDR2 SASEGT come from the germline V gene. The V and J ends lost 7 bases and 1 base, in that order; junction bases with no gene match: 3. The CDR3 region has the DNA TGTGCCAGCACCGTAGCGGGGTCCTACAATGAGCAGTTCTTC. Translation gives CASTVAGSYNEQFF.

This clone appeared once. The genes are TRBV6-6 and TRBJ1-2; TRBD1 might be the D (6 bases). The CDR3 consists of 14 residues. V lost 4 bases and J lost 4, with 13 bases in between. Germline values: CDR1 MNHNY, CDR2 SVGAGI (reference sequence). The DNA of the CDR3 is TGTGCCAGCAGTTCGGGGGGCGAGGGCTATGGCTACACCTTC. Translated, it gives CASSSGGEGYGYTF.

The chain uses TRBV4-2 and TRBJ1-2; 7 bases match TRBD1. The CDR3 is 13 amino acids. Germline V lookup: CDR1 LGHNA, CDR2 YNFKEQ. J gave up 8 bases and V 5 bases, and 8 bases lay outside the gene matches. CDR3 bases: TGTGCCAGCAGCGGGGCAGGGGGTGACGGCTACACCTTC. This codes for CASSGAGGDGYTF.

The rearrangement joins TRBV29-1 to TRBJ1-1, with a tentative D call TRBD1 (6 bases). The V gene's germline CDR1 is SQVTM and CDR2 ANQGSEA. Trimming pared 5 bases from V and 6 bases from J, leaving 10 bases between. The CDR3 extends over 11 amino acids. CDR3 region: CSVPQGPEAFF. In DNA, the CDR3 is TGCAGCGTTCCGCAGGGGCCTGAAGCTTTCTTT.

This clone was counted between two and nine times. This sequence joins TRBV29-1 and TRBJ2-3; a weak D match, TRBD2 (5 bases). The CDR3 covers 14 residues. CDR1 is SQVTM and CDR2 is ANQGSEA in the germline V gene. Trimming left V 3 bases short and J 0 bases short, with 10 bases between. The CDR3, as DNA: TGCAGCGTTGAGGTTGGAGGAAGCACAGATACGCAGTATTTT. Translated, it gives CSVEVGGSTDTQYF.